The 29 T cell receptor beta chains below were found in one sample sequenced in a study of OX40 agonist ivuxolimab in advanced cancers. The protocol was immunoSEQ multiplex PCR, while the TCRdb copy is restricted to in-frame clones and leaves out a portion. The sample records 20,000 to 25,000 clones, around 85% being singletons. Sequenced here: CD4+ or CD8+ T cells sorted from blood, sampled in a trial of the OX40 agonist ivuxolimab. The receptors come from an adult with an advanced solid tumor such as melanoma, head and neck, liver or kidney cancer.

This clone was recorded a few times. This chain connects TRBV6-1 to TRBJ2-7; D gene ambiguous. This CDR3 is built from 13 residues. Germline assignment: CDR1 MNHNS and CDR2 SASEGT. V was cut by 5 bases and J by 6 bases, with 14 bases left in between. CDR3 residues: CASSRTAWGEQYF. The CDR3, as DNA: TGTGCCAGCAGTCGGACGGCCTGGGGCGAGCAGTACTTC.

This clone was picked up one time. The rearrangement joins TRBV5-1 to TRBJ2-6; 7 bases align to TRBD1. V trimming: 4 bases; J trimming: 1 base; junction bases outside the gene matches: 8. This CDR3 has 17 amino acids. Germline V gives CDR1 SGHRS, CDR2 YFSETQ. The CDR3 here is CASSLLHRGSGANVLTF. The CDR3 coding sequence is TGCGCCAGCAGCCTCCTACACAGGGGATCTGGGGCCAACGTCCTGACTTTC.

The CDR3 nucleotides read TGTGCCAGCAGGGCCTCTAGGCCCTTTCAGCCCCAGCATTTT. It translates to CASRASRPFQPQHF. This rearrangement joins TRBV2 to TRBJ1-5; D not certain. V lost 6 bases and J lost 6, with 15 bases in between. The CDR3 consists of 14 residues. Germline V gives CDR1 SNHLY, CDR2 FYNNEI.

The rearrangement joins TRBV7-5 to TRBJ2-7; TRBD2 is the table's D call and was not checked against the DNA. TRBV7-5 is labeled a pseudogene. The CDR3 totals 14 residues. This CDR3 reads CARSSLSSAGEQYF. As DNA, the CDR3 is TGTGCCAGAAGCTCACTATCGTCGGCCGGCGAGCAGTACTTC.

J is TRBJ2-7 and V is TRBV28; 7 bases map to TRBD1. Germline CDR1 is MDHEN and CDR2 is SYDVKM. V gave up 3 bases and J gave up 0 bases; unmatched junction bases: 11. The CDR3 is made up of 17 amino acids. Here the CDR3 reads CASSLRPLGQFSYEQYF. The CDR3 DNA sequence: TGTGCCAGCAGTTTGAGACCTTTGGGACAGTTCTCCTACGAGCAGTACTTC. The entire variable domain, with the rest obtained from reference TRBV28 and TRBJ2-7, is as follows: DVKVTQSSRYLVKRTGEKVFLECVQDMDHENMFWYRQDPGLGLRLIYFSYDVKMKEKGDIPEGYSVSREKKERFSLILESASTNQTSMYLCASSLRPLGQFSYEQYFGPGTRLTVT.

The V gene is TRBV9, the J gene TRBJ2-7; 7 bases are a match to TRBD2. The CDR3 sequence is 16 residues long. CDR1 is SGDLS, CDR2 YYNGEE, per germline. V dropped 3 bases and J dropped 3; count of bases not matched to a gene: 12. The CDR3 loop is CASSARRLAFIYEQYF. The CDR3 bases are TGTGCCAGCAGCGCCCGAAGACTAGCCTTTATCTACGAGCAGTACTTC.

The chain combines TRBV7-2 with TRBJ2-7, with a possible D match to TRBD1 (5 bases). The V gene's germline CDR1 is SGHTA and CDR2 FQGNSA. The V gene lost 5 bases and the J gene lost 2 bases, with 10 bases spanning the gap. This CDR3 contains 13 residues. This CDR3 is CASSTDSTYEQYF. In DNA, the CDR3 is TGTGCCAGCAGCACCGACAGTACCTACGAGCAGTACTTC.

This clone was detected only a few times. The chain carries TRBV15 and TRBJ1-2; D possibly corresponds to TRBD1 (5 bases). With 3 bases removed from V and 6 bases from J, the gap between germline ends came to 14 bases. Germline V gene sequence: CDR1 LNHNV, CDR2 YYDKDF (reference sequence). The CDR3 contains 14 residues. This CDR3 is CATSSPGPTDGYTF. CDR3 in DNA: TGTGCCACCAGCAGCCCGGGACCCACGGATGGCTACACCTTC.

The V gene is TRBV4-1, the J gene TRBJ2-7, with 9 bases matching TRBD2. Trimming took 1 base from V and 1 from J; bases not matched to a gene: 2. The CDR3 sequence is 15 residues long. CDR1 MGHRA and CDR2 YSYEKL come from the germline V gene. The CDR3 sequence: CASSQGAGGSYEQYF. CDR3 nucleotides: TGCGCCAGCAGCCAAGGCGCGGGAGGGTCCTACGAGCAGTACTTC.

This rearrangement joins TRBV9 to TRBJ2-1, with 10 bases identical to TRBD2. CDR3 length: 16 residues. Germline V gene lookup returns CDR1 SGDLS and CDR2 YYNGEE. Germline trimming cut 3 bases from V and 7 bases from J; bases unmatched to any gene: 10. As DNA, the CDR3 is TGTGCCAGCAGCGGGGAGACTAGCGGGTTGAGGAATGAGCAGTTCTTC. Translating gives CASSGETSGLRNEQFF.

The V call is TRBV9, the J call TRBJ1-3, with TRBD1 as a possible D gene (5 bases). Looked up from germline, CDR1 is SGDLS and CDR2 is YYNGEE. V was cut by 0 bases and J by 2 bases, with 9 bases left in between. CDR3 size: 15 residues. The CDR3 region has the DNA TGTGCCAGCAGCGTAGGCGGGACGGCTGGAAACACCATATATTTT. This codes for CASSVGGTAGNTIYF.

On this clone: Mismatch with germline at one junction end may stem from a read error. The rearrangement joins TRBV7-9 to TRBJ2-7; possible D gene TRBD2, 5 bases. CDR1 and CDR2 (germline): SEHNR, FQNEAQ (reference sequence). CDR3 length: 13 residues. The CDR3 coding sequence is TGTGCCAGCAGCCTAGCCGATTCCTACGAGCAGTACTTC. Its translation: CASSLADSYEQYF. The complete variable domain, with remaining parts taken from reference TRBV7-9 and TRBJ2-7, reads DTGVSQNPRHKITKRGQNVTFRCDPISEHNRLYWYRQTLGQGPEFLTYFQNEAQLEKSRLLSDRFSAERPKGSFSTLEIQRTEQGDSAMYLCASSLADSYEQYFGPGTRLTVT.

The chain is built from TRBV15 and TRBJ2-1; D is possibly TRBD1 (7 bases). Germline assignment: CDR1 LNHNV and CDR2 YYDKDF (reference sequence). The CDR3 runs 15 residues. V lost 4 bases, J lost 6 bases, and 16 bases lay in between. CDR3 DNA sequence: TGTGCCACCAGCACTCGACAGGGAGGTTTCAATGAGCAGTTCTTC. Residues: CATSTRQGGFNEQFF.

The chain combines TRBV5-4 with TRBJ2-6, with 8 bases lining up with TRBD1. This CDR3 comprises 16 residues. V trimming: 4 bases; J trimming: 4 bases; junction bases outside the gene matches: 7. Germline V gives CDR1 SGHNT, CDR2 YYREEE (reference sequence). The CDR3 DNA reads TGTGCCAGCAGCGGAGGGACAGGATACGGGGCCAACGTCCTGACTTTC. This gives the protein CASSGGTGYGANVLTF.

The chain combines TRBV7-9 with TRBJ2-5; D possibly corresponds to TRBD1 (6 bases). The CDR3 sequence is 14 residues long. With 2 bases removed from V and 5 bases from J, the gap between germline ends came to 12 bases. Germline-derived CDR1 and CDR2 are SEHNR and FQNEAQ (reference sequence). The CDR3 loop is CASSLTWGPETQYF. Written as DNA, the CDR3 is TGTGCCAGCAGCTTAACCTGGGGGCCTGAGACCCAGTACTTC.

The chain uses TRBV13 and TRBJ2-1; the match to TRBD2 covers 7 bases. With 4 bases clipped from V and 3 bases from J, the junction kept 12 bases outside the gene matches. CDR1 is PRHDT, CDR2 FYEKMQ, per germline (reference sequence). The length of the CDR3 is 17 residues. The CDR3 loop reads CASSSLGGRALYNEQFF. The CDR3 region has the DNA TGTGCCAGCAGCTCCCTAGGTGGGAGGGCCCTCTACAATGAGCAGTTCTTC. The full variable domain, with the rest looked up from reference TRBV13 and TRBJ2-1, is AAGVIQSPRHLIKEKRETATLKCYPIPRHDTVYWYQQGPGQDPQFLISFYEKMQSDKGSIPDRFSAQQFSDYHSELNMSSLELGDSALYFCASSSLGGRALYNEQFFGPGTRLTVL.

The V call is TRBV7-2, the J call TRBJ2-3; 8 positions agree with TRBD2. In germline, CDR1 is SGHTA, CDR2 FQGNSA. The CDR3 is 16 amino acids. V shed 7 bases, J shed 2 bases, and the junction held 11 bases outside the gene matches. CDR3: CASNQAEAGATDTQYF. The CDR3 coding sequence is TGTGCCAGCAACCAAGCCGAAGCGGGAGCCACAGATACGCAGTATTTT. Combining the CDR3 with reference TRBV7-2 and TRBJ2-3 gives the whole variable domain GAGVSQSPSNKVTEKGKDVELRCDPISGHTALYWYRQSLGQGLEFLIYFQGNSAPDKSGLPSDRFSAERTGGSVSTLTIQRTQQEDSAVYLCASNQAEAGATDTQYFGPGTRLTVL.

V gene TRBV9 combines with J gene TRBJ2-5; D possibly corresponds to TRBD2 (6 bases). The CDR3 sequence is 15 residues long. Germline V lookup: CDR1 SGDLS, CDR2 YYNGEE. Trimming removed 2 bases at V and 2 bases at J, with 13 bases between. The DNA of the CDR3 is TGTGCCAGCAGCGTCGACGGGACTTTACAAGAGACCCAGTACTTC. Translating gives CASSVDGTLQETQYF.

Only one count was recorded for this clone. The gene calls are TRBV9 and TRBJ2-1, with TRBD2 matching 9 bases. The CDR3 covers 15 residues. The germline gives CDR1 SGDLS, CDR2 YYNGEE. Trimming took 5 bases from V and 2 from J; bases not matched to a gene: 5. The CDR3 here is CASSPSGITYNEQFF. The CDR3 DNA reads TGTGCCAGCAGTCCTAGCGGGATAACCTACAATGAGCAGTTCTTC.

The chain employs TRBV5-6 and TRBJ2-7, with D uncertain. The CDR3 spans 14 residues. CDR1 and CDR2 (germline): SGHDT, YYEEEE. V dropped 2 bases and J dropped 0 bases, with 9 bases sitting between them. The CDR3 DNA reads TGTGCCAGCAGCTTTACAGCTAGCTCCTACGAGCAGTACTTC. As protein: CASSFTASSYEQYF.

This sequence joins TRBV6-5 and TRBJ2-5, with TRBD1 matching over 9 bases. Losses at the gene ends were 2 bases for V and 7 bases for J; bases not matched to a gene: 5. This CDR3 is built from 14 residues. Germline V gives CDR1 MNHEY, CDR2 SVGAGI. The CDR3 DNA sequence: TGTGCCAGCAGTTACGGGACAGGGTGGGGGACCCAGTACTTC. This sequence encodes CASSYGTGWGTQYF.

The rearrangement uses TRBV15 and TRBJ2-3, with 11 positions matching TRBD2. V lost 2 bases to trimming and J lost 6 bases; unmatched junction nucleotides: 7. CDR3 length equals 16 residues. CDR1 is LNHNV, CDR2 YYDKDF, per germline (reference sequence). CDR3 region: CATSRPGTSGSDTQYF. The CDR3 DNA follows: TGTGCCACCAGCAGACCCGGGACTAGCGGCTCCGATACGCAGTATTTT.

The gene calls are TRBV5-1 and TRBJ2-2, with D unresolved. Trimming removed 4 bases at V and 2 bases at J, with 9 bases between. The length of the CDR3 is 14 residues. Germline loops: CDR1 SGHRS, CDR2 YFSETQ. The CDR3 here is CASSGQTNTGELFF. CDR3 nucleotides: TGCGCCAGCAGCGGGCAAACCAACACCGGGGAGCTGTTTTTT.

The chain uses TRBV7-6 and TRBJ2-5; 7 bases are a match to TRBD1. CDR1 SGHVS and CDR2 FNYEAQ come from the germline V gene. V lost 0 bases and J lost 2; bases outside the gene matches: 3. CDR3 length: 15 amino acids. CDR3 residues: CASSLADRVQETQYF. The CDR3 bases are TGTGCCAGCAGCTTAGCCGACAGGGTTCAAGAGACCCAGTACTTC.

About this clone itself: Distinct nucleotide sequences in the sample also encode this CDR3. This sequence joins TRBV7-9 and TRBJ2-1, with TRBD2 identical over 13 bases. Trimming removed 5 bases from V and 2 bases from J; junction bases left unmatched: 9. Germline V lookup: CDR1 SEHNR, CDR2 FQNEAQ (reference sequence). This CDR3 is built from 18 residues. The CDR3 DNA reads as TGTGCCAGCAGCGAAGGACTAGCGGGAGTTGGCCCCTACAATGAGCAGTTCTTC. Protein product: CASSEGLAGVGPYNEQFF. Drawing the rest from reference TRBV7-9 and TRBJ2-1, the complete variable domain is DTGVSQNPRHKITKRGQNVTFRCDPISEHNRLYWYRQTLGQGPEFLTYFQNEAQLEKSRLLSDRFSAERPKGSFSTLEIQRTEQGDSAMYLCASSEGLAGVGPYNEQFFGPGTRLTVL.

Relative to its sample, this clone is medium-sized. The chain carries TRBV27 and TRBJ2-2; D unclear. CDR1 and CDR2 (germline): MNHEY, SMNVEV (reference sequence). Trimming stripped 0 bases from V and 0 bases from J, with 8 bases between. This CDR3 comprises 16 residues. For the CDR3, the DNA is TGTGCCAGCAGTTTATCCCCTGGAGCGAACACCGGGGAGCTGTTTTTT. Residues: CASSLSPGANTGELFF.

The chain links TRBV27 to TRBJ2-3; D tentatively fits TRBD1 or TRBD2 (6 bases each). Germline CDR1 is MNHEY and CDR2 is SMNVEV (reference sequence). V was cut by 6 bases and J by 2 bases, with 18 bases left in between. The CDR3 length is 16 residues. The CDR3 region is CASSPERWGATDTQYF. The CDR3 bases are TGTGCCAGCAGCCCTGAGAGGTGGGGGGCCACAGATACGCAGTATTTT.

The CDR3 reads CASSSGPYYSEAFF. In nucleotides, the CDR3 is TGTGCCAGCAGCTCCGGGCCCTACTACTCTGAAGCTTTCTTT. This chain connects TRBV6-5 to TRBJ1-1, with D hard to call. This CDR3 has 14 residues. Germline CDR1 and CDR2: MNHEY and SVGAGI. V shed 6 bases and J shed 6 bases, with 17 bases lying between them.

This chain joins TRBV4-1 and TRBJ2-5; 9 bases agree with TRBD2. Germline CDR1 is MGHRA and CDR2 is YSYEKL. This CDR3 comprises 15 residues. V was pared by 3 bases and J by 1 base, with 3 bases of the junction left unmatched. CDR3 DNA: TGCGCCAGCAGCCAGAAGGGACTAGCCCAAGAGACCCAGTACTTC. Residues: CASSQKGLAQETQYF.